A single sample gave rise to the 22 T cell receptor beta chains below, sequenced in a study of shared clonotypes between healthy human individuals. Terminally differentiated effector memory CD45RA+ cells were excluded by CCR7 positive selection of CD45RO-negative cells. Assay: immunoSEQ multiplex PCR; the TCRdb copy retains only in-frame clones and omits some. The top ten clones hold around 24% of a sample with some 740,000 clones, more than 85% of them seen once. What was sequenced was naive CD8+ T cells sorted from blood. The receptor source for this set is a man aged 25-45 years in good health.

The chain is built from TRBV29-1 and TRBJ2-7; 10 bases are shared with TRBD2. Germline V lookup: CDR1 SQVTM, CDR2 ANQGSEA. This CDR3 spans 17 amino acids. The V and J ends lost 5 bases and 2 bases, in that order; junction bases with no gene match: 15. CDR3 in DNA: TGCAGCGTTAGCGGGAGGGTATTGGGGGACAGTACCTACGAGCAGTACTTC. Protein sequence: CSVSGRVLGDSTYEQYF.

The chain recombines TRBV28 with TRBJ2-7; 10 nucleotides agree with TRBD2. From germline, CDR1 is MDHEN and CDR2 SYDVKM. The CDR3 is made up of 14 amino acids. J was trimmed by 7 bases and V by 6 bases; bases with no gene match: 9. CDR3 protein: CASRLGLADIEQYF. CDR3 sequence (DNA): TGTGCCAGCAGGCTTGGACTAGCGGATATAGAGCAGTACTTC.

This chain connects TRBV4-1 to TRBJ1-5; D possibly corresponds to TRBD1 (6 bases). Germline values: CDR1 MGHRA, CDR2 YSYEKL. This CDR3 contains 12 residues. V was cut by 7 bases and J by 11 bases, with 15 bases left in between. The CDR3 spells CASIAGVKAQHF. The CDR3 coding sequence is TGCGCCAGCATCGCAGGGGTTAAGGCCCAGCATTTT.

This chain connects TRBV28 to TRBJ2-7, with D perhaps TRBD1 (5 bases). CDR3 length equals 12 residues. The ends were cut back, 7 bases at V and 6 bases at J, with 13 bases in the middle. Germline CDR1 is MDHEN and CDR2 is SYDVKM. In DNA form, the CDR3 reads TGTGCCAGCAAGAACAGGTGGAGCGAGCAGTACTTC. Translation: CASKNRWSEQYF.

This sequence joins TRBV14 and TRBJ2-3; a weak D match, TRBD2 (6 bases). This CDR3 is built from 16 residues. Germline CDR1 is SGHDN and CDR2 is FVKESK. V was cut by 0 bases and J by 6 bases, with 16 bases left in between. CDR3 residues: CASSQDWGVGADTQYF. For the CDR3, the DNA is TGTGCCAGCAGCCAAGATTGGGGGGTAGGCGCCGATACGCAGTATTTT.

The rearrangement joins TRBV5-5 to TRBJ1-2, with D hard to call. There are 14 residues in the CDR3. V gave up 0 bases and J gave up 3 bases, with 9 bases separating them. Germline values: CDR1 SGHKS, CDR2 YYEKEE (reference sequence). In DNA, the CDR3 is TGTGCCAGCAGCTTGGGGGCCAGGTACTATGGCTACACCTTC. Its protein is CASSLGARYYGYTF.

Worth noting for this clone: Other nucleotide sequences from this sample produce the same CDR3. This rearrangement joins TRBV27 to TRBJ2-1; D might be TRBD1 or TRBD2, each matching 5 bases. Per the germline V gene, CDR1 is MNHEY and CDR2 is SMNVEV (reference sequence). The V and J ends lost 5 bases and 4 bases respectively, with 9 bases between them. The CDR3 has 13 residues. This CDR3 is CASSRDPYNEQFF. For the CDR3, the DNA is TGTGCCAGCAGTAGGGACCCATACAATGAGCAGTTCTTC.

CDR3 amino acids: CAAGAYNTGELFF. The CDR3 DNA reads TGTGCCGCGGGAGCCTATAACACCGGGGAGCTGTTTTTT. The chain joins TRBV7-8 to TRBJ2-2, with 7 nucleotides matching TRBD2. The CDR3 is 13 amino acids. After removal of 11 bases from V and 2 bases from J, the junction contained 5 bases not matched to a gene. The germline V gene has CDR1 SGHVS and CDR2 FQNEAQ.

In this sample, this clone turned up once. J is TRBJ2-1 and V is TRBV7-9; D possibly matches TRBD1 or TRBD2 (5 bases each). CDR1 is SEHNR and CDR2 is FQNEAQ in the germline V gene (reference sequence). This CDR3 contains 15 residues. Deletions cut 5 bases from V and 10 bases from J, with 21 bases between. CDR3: CASSVRDNGVVEQFF. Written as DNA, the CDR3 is TGTGCCAGCAGCGTCAGGGATAACGGGGTTGTCGAGCAGTTCTTC.

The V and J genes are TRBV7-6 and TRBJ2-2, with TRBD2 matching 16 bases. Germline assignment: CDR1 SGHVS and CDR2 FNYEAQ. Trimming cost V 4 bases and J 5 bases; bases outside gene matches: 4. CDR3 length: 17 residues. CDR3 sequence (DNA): TGTGCCAGCAGCTCGGGACTAGCGGGAGGGGGAACCGGGGAGCTGTTTTTT. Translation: CASSSGLAGGGTGELFF.

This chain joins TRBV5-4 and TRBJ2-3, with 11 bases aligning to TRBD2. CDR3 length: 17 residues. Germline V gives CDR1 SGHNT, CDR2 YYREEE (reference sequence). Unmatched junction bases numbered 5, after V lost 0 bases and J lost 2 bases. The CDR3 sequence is CASSLALAGGPTDTQYF. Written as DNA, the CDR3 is TGTGCCAGCAGCTTGGCATTAGCGGGAGGGCCCACAGATACGCAGTATTTT.

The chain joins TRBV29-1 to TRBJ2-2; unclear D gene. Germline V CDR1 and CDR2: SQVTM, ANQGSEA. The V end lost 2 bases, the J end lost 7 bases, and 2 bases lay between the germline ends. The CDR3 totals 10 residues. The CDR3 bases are TGCAGCGTTGAACTCGGGGAGCTGTTTTTT. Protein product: CSVELGELFF.

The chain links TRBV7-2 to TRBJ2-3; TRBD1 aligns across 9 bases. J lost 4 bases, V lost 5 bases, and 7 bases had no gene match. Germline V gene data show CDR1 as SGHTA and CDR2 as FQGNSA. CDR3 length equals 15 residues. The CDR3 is CASSGTGGAPDTQYF. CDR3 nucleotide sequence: TGTGCCAGCAGCGGAACAGGGGGCGCCCCAGATACGCAGTATTTT.

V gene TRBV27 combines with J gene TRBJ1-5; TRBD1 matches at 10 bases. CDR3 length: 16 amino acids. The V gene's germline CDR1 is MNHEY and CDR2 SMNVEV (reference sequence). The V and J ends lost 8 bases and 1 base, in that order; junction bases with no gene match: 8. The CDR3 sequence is CASADRGEGSNQPQHF. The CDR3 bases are TGTGCCAGCGCGGACAGGGGGGAAGGAAGCAATCAGCCCCAGCATTTT.

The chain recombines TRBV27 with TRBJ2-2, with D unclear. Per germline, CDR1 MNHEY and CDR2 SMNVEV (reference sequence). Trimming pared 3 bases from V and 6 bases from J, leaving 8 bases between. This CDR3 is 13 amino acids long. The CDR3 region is CASSFGLAGELFF. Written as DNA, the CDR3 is TGTGCCAGCAGTTTCGGCCTAGCCGGGGAGCTGTTTTTT.

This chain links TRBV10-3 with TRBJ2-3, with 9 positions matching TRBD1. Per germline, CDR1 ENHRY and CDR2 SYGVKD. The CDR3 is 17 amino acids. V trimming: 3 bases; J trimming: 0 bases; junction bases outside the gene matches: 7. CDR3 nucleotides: TGTGCCATCAGTGATGAAACCGGGACAGGGAGCACAGATACGCAGTATTTT. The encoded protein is CAISDETGTGSTDTQYF.

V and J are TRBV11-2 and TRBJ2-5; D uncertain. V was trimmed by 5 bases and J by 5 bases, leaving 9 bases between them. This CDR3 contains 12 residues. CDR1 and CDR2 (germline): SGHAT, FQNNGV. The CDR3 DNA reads TGTGCCAGCAGCCCCCCCTGGGAGACCCAGTACTTC. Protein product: CASSPPWETQYF.

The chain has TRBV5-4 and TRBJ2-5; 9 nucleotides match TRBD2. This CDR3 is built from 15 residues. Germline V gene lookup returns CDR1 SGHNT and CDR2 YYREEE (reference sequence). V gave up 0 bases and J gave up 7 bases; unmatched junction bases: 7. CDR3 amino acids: CASSLVGGREGTQYF. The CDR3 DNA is TGTGCCAGCAGCTTGGTCGGCGGGAGGGAAGGGACCCAGTACTTC.

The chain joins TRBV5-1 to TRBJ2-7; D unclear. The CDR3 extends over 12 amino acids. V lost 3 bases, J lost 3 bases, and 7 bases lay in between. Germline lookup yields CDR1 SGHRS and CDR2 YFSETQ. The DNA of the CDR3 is TGCGCCAGCAGCTCCCGTGACTACGAGCAGTACTTC. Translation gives CASSSRDYEQYF.

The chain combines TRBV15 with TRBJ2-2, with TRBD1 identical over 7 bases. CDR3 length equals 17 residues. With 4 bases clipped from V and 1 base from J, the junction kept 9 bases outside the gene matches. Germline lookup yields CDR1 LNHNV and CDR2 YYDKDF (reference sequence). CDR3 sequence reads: CATSTRTGQKNTGELFF. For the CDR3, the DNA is TGTGCCACCAGCACCCGGACAGGACAGAAGAACACCGGGGAGCTGTTTTTT.

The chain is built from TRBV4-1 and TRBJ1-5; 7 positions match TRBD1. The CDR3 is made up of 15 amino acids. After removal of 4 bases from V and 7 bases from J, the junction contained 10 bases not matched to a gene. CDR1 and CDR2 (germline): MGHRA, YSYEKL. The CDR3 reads CASSPATGMGQPQHF. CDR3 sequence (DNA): TGCGCCAGCAGCCCCGCGACAGGGATGGGACAGCCCCAGCATTTT.

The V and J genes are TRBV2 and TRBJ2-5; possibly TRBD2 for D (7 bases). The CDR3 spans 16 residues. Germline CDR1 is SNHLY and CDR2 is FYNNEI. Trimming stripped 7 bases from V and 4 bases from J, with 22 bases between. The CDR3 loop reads CASIEGGGAPRETQYF. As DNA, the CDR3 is TGTGCCAGCATCGAGGGGGGAGGGGCCCCTCGAGAGACCCAGTACTTC.